One T cell receptor (beta chain) is described in this entry. The source of the sample is a study of blood T cell repertoires in COVID-19. Overall study: The origin of the acute and convalescent COVID-19 samples was the United States, Italy and Spain. The analysed material was cDNA or gDNA that came from T cells, B-cell-depleted T cells, or PBMCs.

This table comes from immunoSEQ multiplex PCR, and its TCRdb copy is limited to in-frame clones, with some not included. The repertoire holds 200,000 to 300,000 clones, with roughly 88% as singletons. This CDR3 contains 15 residues. The trim removed 5 bases at V and 0 bases at J, leaving 4 bases unmatched. CDR1 and CDR2 (germline): MRHNA, SNTAGT. The rearrangement joins TRBV6-4 to TRBJ2-3; TRBD2 aligns across 8 bases. Source material: peripheral blood. The sequence was obtained from a man older than 75 with acute or convalescent COVID-19. The CDR3 is CASSKLAVSTDTQYF. For the CDR3, the DNA is TGTGCCAGCAGTAAACTAGCGGTTAGCACAGATACGCAGTATTTT.